This TCR beta chain was sequenced for a study of blood T cells in healthy people across ages. Study-level information: Per every two T cells, about one barcoded beta molecule was captured by template switching.

This CDR3 is built from 14 residues. V was trimmed by 3 bases and J by 3 bases, leaving 9 bases between them. Germline values: CDR1 ENHRY, CDR2 SYGVKD. On this clonotype: Its antigen is undetermined.

Together with a sample-barcoded 5' primer, a J-beta primer mix was included in a second PCR lasting about 7 to 11 cycles. One entry per CDR3 protein results from TCRdb running MiXCR on the 5' RACE reads. Of 800,000 to 950,000 distinct CDR3 sequences detected, about 29% appear once; the ten largest clones hold roughly 10%. Study outcomes and limitations: Estimated diversity across one million T cells was deemed an underestimate. With naive T cell percentage, TCR beta diversity showed a strong correlation.

The sample was also linked to a second study, of T cells of mothers and their children.

The genes are TRBV10-3 and TRBJ1-5; D remains unclear. The specimen sequenced was blood. This TCR was sampled from a woman aged 40-49 years in good health. The CDR3 sequence: CAISEGAPNQPQHF. CDR3 DNA: TGTGCCATCAGTGAAGGAGCGCCCAATCAGCCCCAGCATTTT.